This T cell receptor (beta chain) was sequenced during a study of blood T cell repertoires in COVID-19. Background on the study: Sites in the United States, Italy and Spain provided acute and convalescent COVID-19 samples.

Original analysis: Estimation of nucleated cell counts was performed using reference gene primer amplification. Produced via immunoSEQ multiplex PCR; TCRdb's table is partial and in-frame only. The DNA gave D and trimming, while V, J and clone size come from that table. The repertoire has about 110,000 clones, approximately 80% of them found once; the top ten carry 13% to 15%. The CDR3 has 15 amino acids. The receptor was derived from a woman aged 60-75 years with acute or convalescent COVID-19. The specimen was peripheral blood. V and J are TRBV21-1 and TRBJ1-5; the table's D call of TRBD1 was not tested on the DNA. TRBV21-1 is a listed pseudogene. The CDR3 loop reads CASTLRQGSNQPQHF. As DNA, the CDR3 is TGTGCCAGCACCCTAAGACAGGGGAGCAATCAGCCCCAGCATTTT.